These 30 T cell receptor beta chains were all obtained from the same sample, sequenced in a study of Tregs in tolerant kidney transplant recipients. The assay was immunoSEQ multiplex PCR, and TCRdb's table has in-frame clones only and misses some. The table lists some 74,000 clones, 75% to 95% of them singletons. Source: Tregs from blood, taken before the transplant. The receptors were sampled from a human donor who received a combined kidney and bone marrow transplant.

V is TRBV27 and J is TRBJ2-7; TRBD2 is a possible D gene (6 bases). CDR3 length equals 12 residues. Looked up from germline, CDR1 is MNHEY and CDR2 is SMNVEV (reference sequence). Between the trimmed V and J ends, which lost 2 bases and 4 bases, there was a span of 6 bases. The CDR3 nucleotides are TGTGCCAGCAGTTTAGGGGGGTACGAGCAGTACTTC. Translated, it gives CASSLGGYEQYF.

The CDR3 sequence: CAWRRGDSEAFF. In nucleotides, the CDR3 is TGTGCCTGGAGGAGAGGGGACAGTGAAGCTTTCTTT. V is TRBV30 and J is TRBJ1-1; 7 positions match TRBD1. Per the germline V gene, CDR1 is GTSNPN and CDR2 is SVGIG (reference sequence). The trim removed 3 bases at V and 7 bases at J, leaving 5 bases unmatched. The CDR3 is made up of 12 amino acids.

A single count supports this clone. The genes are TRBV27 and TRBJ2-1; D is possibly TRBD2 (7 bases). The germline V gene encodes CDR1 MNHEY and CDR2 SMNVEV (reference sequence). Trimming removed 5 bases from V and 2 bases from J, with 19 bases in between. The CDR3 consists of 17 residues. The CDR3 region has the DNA TGTGCCAGCAGTCCACCGGGGGCGGGAGTGGCCTACAATGAGCAGTTCTTC. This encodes CASSPPGAGVAYNEQFF.

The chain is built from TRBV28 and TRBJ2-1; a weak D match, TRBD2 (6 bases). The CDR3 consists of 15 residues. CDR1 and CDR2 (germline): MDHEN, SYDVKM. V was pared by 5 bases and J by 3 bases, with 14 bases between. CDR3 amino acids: CASSPPGANYNEQFF. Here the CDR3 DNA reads TGTGCCAGCAGTCCACCGGGAGCGAACTACAATGAGCAGTTCTTC. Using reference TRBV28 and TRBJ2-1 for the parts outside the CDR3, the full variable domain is DVKVTQSSRYLVKRTGEKVFLECVQDMDHENMFWYRQDPGLGLRLIYFSYDVKMKEKGDIPEGYSVSREKKERFSLILESASTNQTSMYLCASSPPGANYNEQFFGPGTRLTVL.

CDR3 DNA sequence: TGTGCCAGCAGCTTAGGGGCAGGCTCAGGGGAGCAGTACTTC. Its translation: CASSLGAGSGEQYF. The chain uses TRBV7-2 and TRBJ2-7; TRBD1 is a possible D gene (5 bases). V gave up 1 base and J gave up 7 bases, with 14 bases separating them. The germline V gene encodes CDR1 SGHTA and CDR2 FQGNSA. The CDR3 spans 14 residues.

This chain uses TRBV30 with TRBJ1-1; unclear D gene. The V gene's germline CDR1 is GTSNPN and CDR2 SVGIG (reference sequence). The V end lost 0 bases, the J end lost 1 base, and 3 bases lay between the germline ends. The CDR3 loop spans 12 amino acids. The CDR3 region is CAWSVKNTEAFF. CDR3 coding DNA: TGTGCCTGGAGTGTTAAGAACACTGAAGCTTTCTTT.

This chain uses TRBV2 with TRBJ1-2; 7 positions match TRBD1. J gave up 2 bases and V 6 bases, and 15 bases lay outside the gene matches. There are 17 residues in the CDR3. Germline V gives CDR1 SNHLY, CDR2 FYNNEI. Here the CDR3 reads CASSPPDGRGTNYGYTF. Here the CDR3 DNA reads TGTGCCAGCAGCCCTCCGGACGGCAGGGGGACAAACTATGGCTACACCTTC.

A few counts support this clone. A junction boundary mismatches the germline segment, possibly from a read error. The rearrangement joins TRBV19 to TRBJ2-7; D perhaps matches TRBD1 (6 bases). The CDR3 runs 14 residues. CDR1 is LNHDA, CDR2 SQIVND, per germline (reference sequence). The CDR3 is CASSTDSRDRTLGF. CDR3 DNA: TGTGCCAGTAGTACCGATTCCCGAGACAGGACCCTGGGCTTC.

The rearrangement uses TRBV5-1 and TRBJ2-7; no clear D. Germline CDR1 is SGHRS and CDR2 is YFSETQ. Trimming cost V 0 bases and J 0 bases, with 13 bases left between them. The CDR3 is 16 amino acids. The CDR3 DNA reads TGCGCCAGCAGCTTGGACCGCAAGAGGAGCTCCTACGAGCAGTACTTC. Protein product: CASSLDRKRSSYEQYF.

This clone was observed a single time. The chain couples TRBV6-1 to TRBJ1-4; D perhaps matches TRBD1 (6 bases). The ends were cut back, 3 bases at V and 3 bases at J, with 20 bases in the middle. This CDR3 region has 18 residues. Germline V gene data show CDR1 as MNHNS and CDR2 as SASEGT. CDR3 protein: CASSDSGNRAGANEKLFF. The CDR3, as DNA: TGTGCCAGCAGTGATTCGGGAAACAGGGCGGGAGCTAATGAAAAACTGTTTTTT.

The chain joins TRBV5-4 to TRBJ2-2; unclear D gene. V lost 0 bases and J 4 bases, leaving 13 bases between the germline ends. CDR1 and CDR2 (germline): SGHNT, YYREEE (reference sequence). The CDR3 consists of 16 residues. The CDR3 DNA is TGTGCCAGCAGCTTGGCCTCGGCACGCCCCACCGGGGAGCTGTTTTTT. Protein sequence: CASSLASARPTGELFF.

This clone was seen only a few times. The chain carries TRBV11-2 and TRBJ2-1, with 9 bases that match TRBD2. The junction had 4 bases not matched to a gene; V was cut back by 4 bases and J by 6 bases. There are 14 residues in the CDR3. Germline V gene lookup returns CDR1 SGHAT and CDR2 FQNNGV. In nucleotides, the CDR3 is TGTGCCAGCAGCTCACTAGCGGGTCTCAATGAGCAGTTCTTC. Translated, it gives CASSSLAGLNEQFF. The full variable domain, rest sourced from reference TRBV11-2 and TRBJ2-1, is EAGVAQSPRYKIIEKRQSVAFWCNPISGHATLYWYQQILGQGPKLLIQFQNNGVVDDSQLPKDRFSAERLKGVDSTLKIQPAKLEDSAVYLCASSSLAGLNEQFFGPGTRLTVL.

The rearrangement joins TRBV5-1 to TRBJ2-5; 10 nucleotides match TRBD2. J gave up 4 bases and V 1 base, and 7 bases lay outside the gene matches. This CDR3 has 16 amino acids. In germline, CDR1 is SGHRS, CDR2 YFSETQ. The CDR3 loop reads CASSLILAGAPETQYF. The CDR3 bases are TGCGCCAGCAGCTTGATCCTAGCGGGAGCCCCAGAGACCCAGTACTTC.

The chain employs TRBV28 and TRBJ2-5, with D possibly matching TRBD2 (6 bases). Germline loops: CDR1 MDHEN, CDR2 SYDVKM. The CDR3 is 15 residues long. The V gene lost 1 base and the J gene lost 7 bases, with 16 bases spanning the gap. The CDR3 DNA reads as TGTGCCAGCAGTTTATCCGGGACTGTCCGACGGACCCAGTACTTC. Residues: CASSLSGTVRRTQYF.

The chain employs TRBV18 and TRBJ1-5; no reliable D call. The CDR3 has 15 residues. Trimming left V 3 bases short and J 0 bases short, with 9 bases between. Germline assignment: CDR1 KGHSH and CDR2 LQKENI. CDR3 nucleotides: TGTGCCAGCTCACCCGATCTTCTTAGCAATCAGCCCCAGCATTTT. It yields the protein CASSPDLLSNQPQHF. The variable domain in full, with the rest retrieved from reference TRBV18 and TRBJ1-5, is NAGVMQNPRHLVRRRGQEARLRCSPMKGHSHVYWYRQLPEEGLKFMVYLQKENIIDESGMPKERFSAEFPKEGPSILRIQQVVRGDSAAYFCASSPDLLSNQPQHFGDGTRLSIL.

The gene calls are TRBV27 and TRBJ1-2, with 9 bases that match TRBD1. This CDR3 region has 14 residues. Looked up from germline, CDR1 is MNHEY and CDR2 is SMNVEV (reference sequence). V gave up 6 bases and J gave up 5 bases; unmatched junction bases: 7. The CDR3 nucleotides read TGTGCCAGCAGAAAAACCGGGACAGGGTATGGCTACACCTTC. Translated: CASRKTGTGYGYTF.

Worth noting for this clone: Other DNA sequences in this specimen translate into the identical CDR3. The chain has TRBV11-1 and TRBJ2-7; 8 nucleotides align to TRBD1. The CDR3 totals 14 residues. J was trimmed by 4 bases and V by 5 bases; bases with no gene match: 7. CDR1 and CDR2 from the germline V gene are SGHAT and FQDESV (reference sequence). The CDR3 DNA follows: TGTGCCAGCAGCAGGGACAGGTGGGCTTACGAGCAGTACTTC. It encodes CASSRDRWAYEQYF.

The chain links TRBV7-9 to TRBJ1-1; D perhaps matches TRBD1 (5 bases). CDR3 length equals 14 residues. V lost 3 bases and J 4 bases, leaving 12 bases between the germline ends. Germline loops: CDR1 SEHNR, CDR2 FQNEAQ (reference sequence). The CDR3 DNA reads TGTGCCAGCAGCTTGTCATCCGGGGGCACTGAAGCTTTCTTT. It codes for CASSLSSGGTEAFF.

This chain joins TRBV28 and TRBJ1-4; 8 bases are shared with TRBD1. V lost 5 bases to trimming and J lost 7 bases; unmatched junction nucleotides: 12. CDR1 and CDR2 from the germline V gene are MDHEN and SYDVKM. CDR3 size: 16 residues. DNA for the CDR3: TGTGCCAGCAGTCAGGGGCAGGGGGCTTTGGGTGAAAAACTGTTTTTT. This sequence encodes CASSQGQGALGEKLFF.

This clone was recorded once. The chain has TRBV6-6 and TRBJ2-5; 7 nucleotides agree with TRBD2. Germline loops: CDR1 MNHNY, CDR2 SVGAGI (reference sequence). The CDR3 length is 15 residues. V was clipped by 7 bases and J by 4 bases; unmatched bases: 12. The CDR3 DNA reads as TGTGCCAGCACGAAGTCGGGGGAGGGACGAGAGACCCAGTACTTC. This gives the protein CASTKSGEGRETQYF.

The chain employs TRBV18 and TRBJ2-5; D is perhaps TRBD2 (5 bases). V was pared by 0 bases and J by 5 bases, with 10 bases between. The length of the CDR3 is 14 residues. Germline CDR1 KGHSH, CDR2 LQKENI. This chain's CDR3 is CASSPPSSRETQYF. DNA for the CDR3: TGTGCCAGCTCACCACCTTCTAGCAGGGAGACCCAGTACTTC.

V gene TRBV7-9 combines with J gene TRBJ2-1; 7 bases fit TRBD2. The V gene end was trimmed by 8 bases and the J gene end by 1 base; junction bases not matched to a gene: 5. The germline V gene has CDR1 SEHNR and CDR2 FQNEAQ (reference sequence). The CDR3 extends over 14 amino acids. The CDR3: CASARGESYNEQFF. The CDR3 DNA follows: TGTGCCAGCGCCCGGGGGGAGTCCTACAATGAGCAGTTCTTC.

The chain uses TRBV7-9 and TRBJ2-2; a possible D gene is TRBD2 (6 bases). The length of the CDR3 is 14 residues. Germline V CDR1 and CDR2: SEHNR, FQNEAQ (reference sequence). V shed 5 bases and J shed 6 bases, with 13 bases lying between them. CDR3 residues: CASSPEGLSGELFF. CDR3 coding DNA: TGTGCCAGCAGCCCGGAGGGGCTCTCCGGGGAGCTGTTTTTT.

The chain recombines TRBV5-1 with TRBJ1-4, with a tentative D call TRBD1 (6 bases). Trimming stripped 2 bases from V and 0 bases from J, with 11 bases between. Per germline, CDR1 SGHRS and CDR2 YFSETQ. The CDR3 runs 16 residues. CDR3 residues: CASSFDRPTTNEKLFF. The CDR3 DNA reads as TGCGCCAGCAGCTTTGACAGGCCGACAACTAATGAAAAACTGTTTTTT.

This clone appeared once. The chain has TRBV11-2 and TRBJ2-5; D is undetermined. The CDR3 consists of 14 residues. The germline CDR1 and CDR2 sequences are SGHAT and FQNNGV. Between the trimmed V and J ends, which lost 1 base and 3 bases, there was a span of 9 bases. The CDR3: CASSLGIAEETQYF. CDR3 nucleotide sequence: TGTGCCAGCAGCTTAGGGATCGCTGAAGAGACCCAGTACTTC.

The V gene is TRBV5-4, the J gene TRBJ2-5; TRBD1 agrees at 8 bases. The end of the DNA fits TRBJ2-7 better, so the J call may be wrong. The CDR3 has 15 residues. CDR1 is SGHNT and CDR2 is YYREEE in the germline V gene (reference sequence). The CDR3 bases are TGTGCCAGCAGCTTGGCCGCAGGGGGCGGATACGAGCAGTACTTC. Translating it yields CASSLAAGGGYEQYF.

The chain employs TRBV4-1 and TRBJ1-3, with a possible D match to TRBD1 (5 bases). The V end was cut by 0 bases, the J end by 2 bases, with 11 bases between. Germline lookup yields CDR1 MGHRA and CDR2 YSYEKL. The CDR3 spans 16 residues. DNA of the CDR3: TGCGCCAGCAGCCAAGAAATCGGGGACCCTGGAAACACCATATATTTT. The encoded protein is CASSQEIGDPGNTIYF.

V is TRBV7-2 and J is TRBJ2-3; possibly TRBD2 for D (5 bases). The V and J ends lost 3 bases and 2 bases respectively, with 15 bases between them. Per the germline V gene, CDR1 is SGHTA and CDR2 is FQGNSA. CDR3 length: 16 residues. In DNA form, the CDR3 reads TGTGCCAGCAGCTTTTTCAGCGGAGCGGCCACAGATACGCAGTATTTT. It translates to CASSFFSGAATDTQYF. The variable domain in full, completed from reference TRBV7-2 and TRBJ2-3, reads GAGVSQSPSNKVTEKGKDVELRCDPISGHTALYWYRQSLGQGLEFLIYFQGNSAPDKSGLPSDRFSAERTGGSVSTLTIQRTQQEDSAVYLCASSFFSGAATDTQYFGPGTRLTVL.

In DNA, the CDR3 is TGTGCCAGCAGCTTAGCTCCCACCTCCTACGAGCAGTACTTC. Translated, it gives CASSLAPTSYEQYF. The rearrangement uses TRBV11-2 and TRBJ2-7; D is ambiguous. Germline-derived CDR1 and CDR2 are SGHAT and FQNNGV. This CDR3 contains 14 residues. V was shortened by 1 base and J by 0 bases, with 7 bases between the two germline ends.

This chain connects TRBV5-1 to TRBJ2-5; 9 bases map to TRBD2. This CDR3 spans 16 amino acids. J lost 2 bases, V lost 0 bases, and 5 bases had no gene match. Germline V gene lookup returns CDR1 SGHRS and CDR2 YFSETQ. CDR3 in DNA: TGCGCCAGCAGCTTGGCTAGAGCGGGAGGTCAAGAGACCCAGTACTTC. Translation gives CASSLARAGGQETQYF.